This T cell receptor beta chain was sequenced for a study of T cell responses to AZD1222 COVID-19 vaccine (dated by TCRdb to about 2021). As for the study more broadly: Because spike-specific TCR depth and breadth did not differ between the two schedules, AZD1222 recipients who got a second dose at roughly 4 weeks were pooled with those who got a second dose at roughly 12 weeks. A total of 240 or so trial participants underwent TCR sequencing, of whom about 200 had received two doses of AZD1222 and around 26 had received two doses of the MenACWY control vaccine. Trial participants were enrolled by age into 18-55, 56-69 and 70-plus year subgroups, with roughly 150, 30 and 60 TCR-sequenced participants respectively.

What this sample's time point label stands for: baseline before first vaccination. Vaccinee samples were obtained from the UK trials COV001 and COV002, which included a single-blind randomized controlled phase 2/3 trial of AZD1222 (ChAdOx1 nCoV-19) in healthy adults. Trial participant PBMC samples were collected at day 0 and day 28 after the second dose for TCRbeta chain sequencing. V is pared back by 3 bases and J by 5 bases, with 11 bases lying between the germline termini. CDR1 and CDR2 (SGHVT, SQSDAQ) derive from the germline V gene. The CDR3, from cysteine to phenylalanine, totals 14 residues. Only the CDR3 DNA stays, 42 bases, in frame from base 1. The CDR3 regions of human TCRbeta chains were analyzed by immunosequencing. From the authors' description of their analysis: Repertoire TCRs were matched against a reference library of SARS-CoV-2-specific TCRs generated with the MIRA antigen-specificity platform. Breadth meant the fraction of unique TCRs that were SARS-CoV-2-associated, whereas depth meant the fraction of total T cells that were SARS-CoV-2-associated. Using the MIRA data, each spike-specific TCR was assigned both to the spike region to which the TCR was reactive and to a CD4 or CD8 class. Log10-transformed breadth and depth values were compared by one-way ANOVA with Sidak's multiple comparisons tests. TCRdb mirrors the immuneACCESS table, restricted to in-frame sequences. Some clones are absent from its copies; in checked studies, under half trace to an unresolved V gene, and the reason for the others is unknown. V, J and clone size are those of that table, while D and trimming were read from the DNA. The sample table records fewer than 150,000 clones; roughly nine tenths of these occur just once. The ten largest clones take up 3.4% of the sample.

In its sample, this clone was seen many times. The antigen it recognizes is unknown. No quality values exist for individual bases; no much larger clone is one base distant. Study-level results and caveats: The vaccine-associated CD4 TCRs covered the entire spike protein, and the dominant responses fell in regions 160-218 and 743-854. Participants were mostly white British and included more females than males, and it was suggested by the authors that clonal diversity may have been underestimated. Conclusions about previously exposed vaccinees are limited because only a handful of AZD1222 recipients were SARS-CoV-2 seropositive at baseline. No day 14 peak-response samples were available, so repertoires were characterized only after the peak T cell response. In the small 56-69-year group, the increase in depth fell short of significance, most likely because of low power. Nearly half of unique spike-specific TCRs reportedly recognized epitopes outside regions mutated in the B.1.351 and B.1.1.7 variants. Spike-specific TCR breadth and depth rose significantly after two AZD1222 doses compared with day 0 and with MenACWY recipients.

The starting material was peripheral blood, obtained on day 0 of AZD1222 vaccination. This clonotype originated in an adult in good health. The chain is assembled from TRBV7-4 and TRBJ1-5; there is no confident call for the D gene. This receptor has the CDR3 CASSFPADHQPQHF. In nucleotides, the sequence is TGTGCCAGCAGCTTCCCCGCGGACCATCAGCCCCAGCATTTT.